Below are 24 T cell receptor beta chains sequenced from a single sample in a study of blood T cell repertoires in COVID-19. TCRdb's copy holds only in-frame clones and misses some; the assay was immunoSEQ multiplex PCR. The sample consists of approximately 240,000 clones, 70% to 90% of them appearing once. The specimen sequenced was peripheral blood. Source of these receptors: a man between 45 and 60 years old who had recovered from COVID-19.

This chain connects TRBV6-6 to TRBJ2-1; 13 bases are a match to TRBD2. This CDR3 region has 18 residues. V lost 5 bases and J lost 4; bases outside the gene matches: 11. Germline loops: CDR1 MNHNY, CDR2 SVGAGI (reference sequence). The CDR3 region is CASSPRTSGGSLYNEQFF. The CDR3 DNA reads as TGTGCCAGCAGTCCCCGGACTAGCGGGGGCTCATTATACAATGAGCAGTTCTTC.

The chain carries TRBV3-1 (or the pseudogene TRBV3-2) and TRBJ1-5; 8 bases are a match to TRBD1. The CDR3 has 14 amino acids. The V and J ends lost 4 bases and 1 base, in that order; junction bases with no gene match: 0. Germline CDR1 LGHDT, CDR2 YNNKEL (reference sequence). The CDR3 sequence is CASSRTGSNQPQHF. Here the CDR3 DNA reads TGTGCCAGCAGCCGGACAGGGAGCAATCAGCCCCAGCATTTT.

The CDR3 spells CASSMDRESTQYF. The CDR3 DNA sequence: TGTGCCAGTAGTATGGACAGGGAGTCGACCCAGTACTTC. V usage is TRBV19 and J usage is TRBJ2-5; the match to TRBD1 covers 8 bases. The germline V gene encodes CDR1 LNHDA and CDR2 SQIVND (reference sequence). The length of the CDR3 is 13 residues. With 3 bases clipped from V and 7 bases from J, the junction kept 4 bases outside the gene matches. The full variable domain, with the rest looked up from reference TRBV19 and TRBJ2-5, is DGGITQSPKYLFRKEGQNVTLSCEQNLNHDAMYWYRQDPGQGLRLIYYSQIVNDFQKGDIAEGYSVSREKKESFPLTVTSAQKNPTAFYLCASSMDRESTQYFGPGTRLLVL.

This clone was seen only a few times. The chain is built from TRBV27 and TRBJ2-1, with 8 bases aligning to TRBD1. The junction had 11 bases not matched to a gene; V was cut back by 6 bases and J by 7 bases. CDR1 and CDR2 (germline): MNHEY, SMNVEV (reference sequence). The CDR3 extends over 15 amino acids. DNA of the CDR3: TGTGCCAGCAGAGGCCCGGGACAGGTCCTAAATGAGCAGTTCTTC. Its protein product is CASRGPGQVLNEQFF.

This chain links TRBV28 with TRBJ2-1, with 9 bases lining up with TRBD2. This CDR3 region has 14 residues. The V gene's germline CDR1 is MDHEN and CDR2 SYDVKM. V was clipped by 7 bases and J by 2 bases; unmatched bases: 3. CDR3: CASIRLAAYNEQFF. The CDR3 DNA is TGTGCCAGCATCCGACTAGCGGCCTACAATGAGCAGTTCTTC.

The rearrangement links TRBV28 to TRBJ2-7; a weak D match, TRBD2 (7 bases). Germline CDR1 MDHEN, CDR2 SYDVKM. CDR3 length equals 15 residues. V lost 6 bases to trimming and J lost 0 bases, with 15 bases between them. CDR3 sequence reads: CASSQGGGSSYEQYF. Here the CDR3 DNA reads TGTGCCAGCAGCCAAGGGGGGGGGAGCTCCTACGAGCAGTACTTC.

The gene calls are TRBV7-2 and TRBJ1-2, with TRBD1 matching over 11 bases. J gave up 1 base and V 0 bases, and 7 bases lay outside the gene matches. CDR3 length: 18 residues. From germline, CDR1 is SGHTA and CDR2 FQGNSA. The CDR3 DNA reads as TGTGCCAGCAGCTTAGCTCCCGGGACAGGGGGAATTAACTATGGCTACACCTTC. Encoded protein: CASSLAPGTGGINYGYTF.

The chain joins TRBV28 to TRBJ2-7, with D possibly matching TRBD1 (6 bases). Germline-derived CDR1 and CDR2 are MDHEN and SYDVKM. The V and J ends lost 2 bases and 0 bases respectively, with 11 bases between them. This CDR3 region has 15 residues. The CDR3 is CASSLQGPSSYEQYF. The CDR3 DNA reads TGTGCCAGCAGTTTACAGGGGCCTAGCTCCTACGAGCAGTACTTC.

V is TRBV28 and J is TRBJ2-5; TRBD1 matches 11 bases. The trim removed 5 bases at V and 5 bases at J, leaving 10 bases unmatched. CDR1 is MDHEN, CDR2 SYDVKM, per germline. This CDR3 region has 16 residues. The CDR3 here is CASSPWTGGVGETQYF. The CDR3 nucleotides are TGTGCCAGCAGTCCGTGGACAGGGGGCGTCGGGGAGACCCAGTACTTC.

V and J are TRBV28 and TRBJ2-1, with 7 bases identical to TRBD2. This CDR3 has 14 amino acids. V was clipped by 8 bases and J by 4 bases; unmatched bases: 8. Germline loops: CDR1 MDHEN, CDR2 SYDVKM. The CDR3 bases are TGTGCCAGCTTCGGACTAGGGGTTTACAATGAGCAGTTCTTC. Translated: CASFGLGVYNEQFF.

The rearrangement joins TRBV15 to TRBJ2-4; 9 nucleotides align to TRBD1. V was clipped by 9 bases and J by 0 bases; unmatched bases: 9. CDR3 length equals 16 residues. Germline V gene data show CDR1 as LNHNV and CDR2 as YYDKDF (reference sequence). This CDR3 is CATRPGQGTAKNIQYF. Written as DNA, the CDR3 is TGTGCCACGCGGCCCGGACAGGGGACAGCCAAAAACATTCAGTACTTC.

The chain employs TRBV27 and TRBJ2-7, with 8 bases fitting TRBD2. This CDR3 contains 16 residues. J lost 7 bases, V lost 3 bases, and 14 bases had no gene match. Germline V CDR1 and CDR2: MNHEY, SMNVEV (reference sequence). The CDR3 sequence: CASSFRAGVKRGEQYF. The CDR3 DNA sequence: TGTGCCAGCAGTTTTCGGGCAGGGGTGAAGCGGGGGGAGCAGTACTTC.

The chain has TRBV18 and TRBJ2-7; TRBD1 matches 10 bases. The CDR3 is 15 amino acids. From germline, CDR1 is KGHSH and CDR2 LQKENI. The V gene end was trimmed by 5 bases and the J gene end by 1 base; junction bases not matched to a gene: 5. CDR3 DNA: TGTGCCAGCTCAGGGTCGGGACAGGGGTCCTACGAGCAGTACTTC. Encoded protein: CASSGSGQGSYEQYF. Drawing the rest from reference TRBV18 and TRBJ2-7, the complete variable domain is NAGVMQNPRHLVRRRGQEARLRCSPMKGHSHVYWYRQLPEEGLKFMVYLQKENIIDESGMPKERFSAEFPKEGPSILRIQQVVRGDSAAYFCASSGSGQGSYEQYFGPGTRLTVT.

V usage is TRBV5-1 and J usage is TRBJ2-1; 7 bases match TRBD1. The CDR3 is 13 amino acids. Germline values: CDR1 SGHRS, CDR2 YFSETQ. V was pared by 4 bases and J by 6 bases, with 4 bases of the junction left unmatched. Here the CDR3 DNA reads TGCGCCAGCAGCCGGGACAGTGCCAATGAGCAGTTCTTC. Translating gives CASSRDSANEQFF.

The V call is TRBV19, the J call TRBJ2-7; possible D gene TRBD1, 6 bases. V gave up 5 bases and J gave up 2 bases, with 13 bases separating them. CDR1 is LNHDA, CDR2 SQIVND, per germline (reference sequence). CDR3 length: 14 amino acids. The DNA for the CDR3 is TGTGCCAGTAGTCTACAGGGTCCTACCTACGAGCAGTACTTC. It is translated as CASSLQGPTYEQYF.

The chain combines TRBV12-5 with TRBJ2-1; D is unresolved. Trimming took 4 bases from V and 9 from J, leaving 10 bases between them. The CDR3 is made up of 12 amino acids. CDR1 is LGHNT, CDR2 FRNRAP, per germline. The CDR3 here is CASGSSKLEQFF. The CDR3 region has the DNA TGTGCTAGTGGTTCCTCCAAGCTTGAGCAGTTCTTC.

The rearrangement uses TRBV27 and TRBJ2-5; 8 bases align to TRBD2. The trim removed 5 bases at V and 4 bases at J, leaving 12 bases unmatched. CDR3 size: 16 residues. Germline V lookup: CDR1 MNHEY, CDR2 SMNVEV (reference sequence). DNA of the CDR3: TGTGCCAGCAGTCTGTTCCCGGGACTAGTCGGAGAGACCCAGTACTTC. Protein: CASSLFPGLVGETQYF.

This rearrangement joins TRBV24-1 to TRBJ2-1; 13 positions agree with TRBD2. Germline V CDR1 and CDR2: KGHDR, SFDVKD. The length of the CDR3 is 16 residues. V lost 4 bases to trimming and J lost 7 bases; unmatched junction nucleotides: 6. The DNA of the CDR3 is TGTGCCACCAGTGACACTAGCGGGAGGGTCCTTAATGAGCAGTTCTTC. It codes for CATSDTSGRVLNEQFF.

The J gene is TRBJ2-3, the V gene TRBV5-1; no firm D call. The CDR3 spans 16 residues. CDR1 is SGHRS, CDR2 YFSETQ, per germline. V was trimmed by 4 bases and J by 5 bases, leaving 20 bases between them. CDR3 in DNA: TGCGCCAGCAGCGTCGGTTTAGCTCGGTTTGGAGATACGCAGTATTTT. Protein: CASSVGLARFGDTQYF.

The chain uses TRBV6-1 and TRBJ2-1, with 8 bases aligning to TRBD2. This CDR3 is built from 15 residues. Germline assignment: CDR1 MNHNS and CDR2 SASEGT. With 2 bases clipped from V and 3 bases from J, the junction kept 3 bases outside the gene matches. CDR3 in amino acids: CASSEPAGGYNEQFF. The DNA for the CDR3 is TGTGCCAGCAGTGAACCGGCGGGAGGCTACAATGAGCAGTTCTTC.

The V gene is TRBV28, the J gene TRBJ1-2, with TRBD1 matching over 7 bases. The CDR3 runs 15 residues. Unmatched junction bases numbered 14, after V lost 5 bases and J lost 8 bases. The germline V gene has CDR1 MDHEN and CDR2 SYDVKM. The CDR3 spells CASSVMSSTGWGYTF. In DNA form, the CDR3 reads TGTGCCAGCAGTGTAATGAGCTCGACAGGGTGGGGCTACACCTTC.

The CDR3, as DNA: TGTGCCATCCAGGTAGGGGGCCCCAATCAGCCCCAGCATTTT. As protein: CAIQVGGPNQPQHF. The chain carries TRBV6-5 and TRBJ1-5; 7 bases are shared with TRBD1. The germline V gene encodes CDR1 MNHEY and CDR2 SVGAGI. The CDR3 extends over 14 amino acids. J gave up 3 bases and V 10 bases, and 9 bases lay outside the gene matches.

The chain uses TRBV30 and TRBJ2-1; 11 bases line up with TRBD2. The CDR3 runs to 17 residues. V gave up 3 bases and J gave up 5 bases; unmatched junction bases: 12. Looked up from germline, CDR1 is GTSNPN and CDR2 is SVGIG (reference sequence). CDR3 bases: TGTGCCTGGAGGGAACTTCTGGGACTAGCGGTTAACAATGAGCAGTTCTTC. Translation: CAWRELLGLAVNNEQFF. Based on the CDR3 plus reference TRBV30 and TRBJ2-1, the full variable domain is SQTIHQWPATLVQPVGSPLSLECTVEGTSNPNLYWYRQAAGRGLQLLFYSVGIGQISSEVPQNLSASRPQDRQFILSSKKLLLSDSGFYLCAWRELLGLAVNNEQFFGPGTRLTVL.

The chain joins TRBV3-1 (or the pseudogene TRBV3-2) to TRBJ2-1; TRBD1 might be the D (6 bases). The CDR3 extends over 11 amino acids. Between the trimmed V and J ends, which lost 4 bases and 12 bases, there was a span of 10 bases. From germline, CDR1 is LGHDT and CDR2 YNNKEL (reference sequence). CDR3 coding DNA: TGTGCCAGCAGCCTGACAGGTAGGCAGTTCTTC. Its protein is CASSLTGRQFF.